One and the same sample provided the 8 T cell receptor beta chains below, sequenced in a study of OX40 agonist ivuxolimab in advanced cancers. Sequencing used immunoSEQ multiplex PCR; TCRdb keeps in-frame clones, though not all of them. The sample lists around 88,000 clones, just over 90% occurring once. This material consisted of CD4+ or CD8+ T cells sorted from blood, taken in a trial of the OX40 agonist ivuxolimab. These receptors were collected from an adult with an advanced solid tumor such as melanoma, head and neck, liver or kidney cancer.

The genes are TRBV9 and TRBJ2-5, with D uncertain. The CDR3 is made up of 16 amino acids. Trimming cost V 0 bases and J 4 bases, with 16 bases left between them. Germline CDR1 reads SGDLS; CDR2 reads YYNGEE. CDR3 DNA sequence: TGTGCCAGCAGCGTAGTAGGTCAACCAGGTCGAGAGACCCAGTACTTC. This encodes CASSVVGQPGRETQYF.

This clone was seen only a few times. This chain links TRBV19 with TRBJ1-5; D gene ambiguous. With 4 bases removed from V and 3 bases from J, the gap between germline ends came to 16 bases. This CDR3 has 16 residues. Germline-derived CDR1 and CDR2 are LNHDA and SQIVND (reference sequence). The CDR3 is CASSNGWVGINQPQHF. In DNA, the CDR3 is TGTGCCAGTAGTAATGGGTGGGTGGGGATCAATCAGCCCCAGCATTTT.

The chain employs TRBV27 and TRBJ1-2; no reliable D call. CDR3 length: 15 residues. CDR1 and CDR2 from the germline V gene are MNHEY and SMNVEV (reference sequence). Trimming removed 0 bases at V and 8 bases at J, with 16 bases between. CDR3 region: CASSLSVGSLGGYTF. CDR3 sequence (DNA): TGTGCCAGCAGTTTATCCGTCGGGAGCCTGGGGGGCTACACCTTC.

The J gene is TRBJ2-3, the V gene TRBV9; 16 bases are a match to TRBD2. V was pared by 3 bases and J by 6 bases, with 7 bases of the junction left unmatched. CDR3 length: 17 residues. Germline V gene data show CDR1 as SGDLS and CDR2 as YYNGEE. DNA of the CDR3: TGTGCCAGCAGCGCCGGGACTAGCGGGAGGGAGTTGGATACGCAGTATTTT. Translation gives CASSAGTSGRELDTQYF.

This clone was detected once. The CDR3 sequence: CASNGIAGIPGSYNEQFF. For the CDR3, the DNA is TGCGCCAGCAATGGAATAGCGGGAATCCCGGGGTCCTACAATGAGCAGTTCTTC. The chain uses TRBV5-1 and TRBJ2-1, with 8 nucleotides matching TRBD2. CDR3 length: 18 residues. CDR1 is SGHRS and CDR2 is YFSETQ in the germline V gene. V was pared by 6 bases and J by 1 base, with 15 bases of the junction left unmatched.

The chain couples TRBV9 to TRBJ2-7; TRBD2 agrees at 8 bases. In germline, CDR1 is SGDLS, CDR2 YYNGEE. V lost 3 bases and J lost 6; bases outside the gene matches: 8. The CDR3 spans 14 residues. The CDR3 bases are TGTGCCAGCAGCGCCGGGGGGGCATTGGGCGAGCAGTACTTC. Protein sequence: CASSAGGALGEQYF.

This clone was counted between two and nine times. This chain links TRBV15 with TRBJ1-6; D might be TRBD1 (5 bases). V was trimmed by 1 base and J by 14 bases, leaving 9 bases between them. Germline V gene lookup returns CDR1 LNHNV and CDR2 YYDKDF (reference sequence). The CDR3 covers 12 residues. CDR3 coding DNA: TGTGCCACCAGCAGAGTAACGGGGGCCCTCCACTTT. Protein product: CATSRVTGALHF. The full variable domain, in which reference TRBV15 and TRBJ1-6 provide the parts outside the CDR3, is DAMVIQNPRYQVTQFGKPVTLSCSQTLNHNVMYWYQQKSSQAPKLLFHYYDKDFNNEADTPDNFQSRRPNTSFCFLDIRSPGLGDTAMYLCATSRVTGALHFGNGTRLTVT.

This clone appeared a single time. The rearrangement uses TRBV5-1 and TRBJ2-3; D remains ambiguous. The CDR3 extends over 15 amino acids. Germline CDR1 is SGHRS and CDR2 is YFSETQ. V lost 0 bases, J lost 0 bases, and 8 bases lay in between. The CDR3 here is CASSLGLPSTDTQYF. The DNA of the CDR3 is TGCGCCAGCAGCTTGGGACTCCCTAGCACAGATACGCAGTATTTT.